This T cell receptor beta chain stems from a study of human T cells and chemical hapten exposure. CDR1 DFQATT and CDR2 SNEGSKA come from the germline V gene (reference sequence). This CDR3 has 14 amino acids. Trimming at V came to 3 bases and at J to 7 bases, leaving 9 bases not matched to a gene. Specified time point: patch test 1, 2 weeks after DPC sensitization. Treatment given: therapeutic diphenylcyclopropenone sensitization with weekly scalp DPC. TCRdb ran MiXCR on the RACE reads and lists one entry per CDR3 protein. Here the sample spans some 87,000 distinct CDR3 sequences, around 10% being singletons.

The gene calls are TRBV20-1 and TRBJ2-7; 10 nucleotides line up with TRBD2. The specimen comprised whole blood, sampled in connection with sensitization to the hapten diphenylcyclopropenone (DPC). This receptor was identified in a woman in her fifties or sixties with alopecia areata. Some clones in this sample may be carry-over from other donors' samples. DNA of the CDR3: TGCAGTGCTAGGACTAGCGGGCCCCCTGTGGAGCAGTACTTC. This translates into CSARTSGPPVEQYF.